This TCR beta chain originates from a study of blood T cells in healthy people across ages (dated by TCRdb to about 2015). General notes on the study: In model experiments, template switching captured about one uniquely barcoded TCR beta cDNA molecule for every two T cells. To track age-related changes in TCR beta repertoire diversity, the study relied on deep sequencing normalized with unique cDNA molecular identifiers. The donors were split into four age groups: young (average 16 years), middle-aged (about 40), aged (more than 60) and long-lived (under 85). Using the same blood draw, the study looked at two additional independent replicas of 1 million unique cDNA reads for two donors, one aged 18 to 29 and the other aged 80 or older. On the study overall, not on this receptor specifically: Compared with the aged group, the long-lived group had more naive CD4+ T cells, fewer expanded clones and increased TCR diversity, a pattern suggesting age selection. Observed TCR beta diversity per million T cells fell roughly linearly with age, and a significant reduction was already apparent by age approximately 41. Because profiling used bulk unsorted PBMCs, naive and antigen-experienced compartments could not be compared conclusively. The percentage of naive T cells measured by flow cytometry correlated strongly with observed TCR beta diversity. Total diversity estimates from one million sequenced T cells were considered lower bounds and underestimates. Donor CMV infection status was unknown, potentially confounding age-related changes in expanded clonotypes.

V loses 6 bases, J loses 0 bases, and the germline ends lie 7 bases apart. The germline V gene (reference sequence) yields MNHEY for CDR1 and SMNVEV for CDR2. From the cysteine up to the phenylalanine, the CDR3 has a length of 13 residues. The only DNA kept is the CDR3, 39 bases in frame from the first base. Library preparation used 5' RACE. The instrument was an Illumina HiSeq 2500. The second PCR ran for about 6 to 11 cycles and used a J-beta primer mix along with a sample-barcoded 5' primer. A template-switch 5' adaptor carrying 12 random nucleotides introduced a unique molecular identifier onto each TCR beta cDNA molecule. Each sample yielded at least 3 million CDR3-containing paired-end reads. First-strand cDNA synthesis was performed from all RNA using the Mint cDNA synthesis kit, with priming by a TRBC-specific oligonucleotide. Following uracil-DNA glycosylase treatment, a first 18-cycle PCR with universal primers M1SS and BC2_uni_R was performed on all cDNA. In the authors' own workflow: For normalization, 1 million high-quality reads were randomly selected from each sample, with every read carrying a distinct molecular identifier. Instead of being binned into consensus sequences, reads that shared molecular identifiers were thrown out. CDR3 identification, clonotype clustering and error correction used MiTCR with a Q25 quality threshold and the strictest error-elimination algorithm. A nonparametric unseen species model using Euler transformation provided a lower-bound estimate of total TCR beta diversity. TCRdb applied fastp at Q25 and MiXCR to the public reads, then kept only in-frame beta chains. Identical CDR3 proteins give one entry, which carries the most common genes and DNA. None of the V and J calls come from the authors' own analysis; TCRdb made them. The sample table records approximately 900,000 distinct CDR3 sequences; around 29% of these occur just once. More than 8.5% of the sample rests with the top ten.

Systemically healthy Caucasian individuals from Russia, over 30 in total and aged roughly 6 to 90 years, were included as donors. Around 10 milliliters of peripheral blood were drawn from each donor into EDTA-treated Vacutainer tubes. Ficoll-Paque density-gradient centrifugation was used to isolate PBMCs, with at least 6 million obtained per sample. Total RNA, at least 5.5 micrograms per sample, was extracted from PBMCs with Trizol reagent. Naive CD45RAhigh/CD27high T cell percentages were measured by flow cytometry on a PBMC aliquot from every donor. In its sample, this clonotype was seen a few times. What this receptor recognizes is not known. Nothing much larger sits one base from this clone, and base qualities are not available. The sample was also reused in another study, on T cells of mothers and their children. Looking at the second paper: Nine systemically healthy Caucasian individuals served as donors, namely three mothers together with their six children. cDNA synthesis used all of the extracted RNA, with 1.5 ug of RNA in each 15 ul reaction. Sample barcodes and 2-4 random nucleotides were added via the M1S primer in the second PCR. More than 8 million TCR beta CDR3 reads were obtained from each mother, and roughly 3.1 million reads were obtained from each child. TCR recombination output is similarly shaped by thymic selection in related and unrelated pairs, with a minor effect exerted by inherited differences. Related mother-child pairs always showed normalized repertoire overlap that was slightly higher than in unrelated mother-child pairs, though the difference was never significant. With a sensitivity of approximately 100 clones per million clonotypes, no persistent microchimeric T cell clones were detected. Deep NGS was used in the study to compare the TCR beta repertoires of mothers and children and to look for features that separate related mother-child pairs from unrelated individuals. Mothers averaged about 37 +/- 4 years of age and children averaged roughly 11 +/- 4 years. After adapter ligation was performed with NEBNext reagents, the libraries were sequenced on an Illumina HiSeq 2000 with 100+100 nt paired-end reads. To avoid cross-contamination, the mother libraries and the child libraries were prepared a month apart and sequenced in separate runs. For each donor, between about 450,000 and 2,300,000 distinct TCR beta clonotypes were identified. Naive TCR beta clonotypes were estimated from low-frequency clonotypes matched to each donor's FACS-determined naive share, without sorting.

The chain couples TRBV27 to TRBJ2-3, with the D segment identity uncertain. The sample comprised blood. The sequence came from a woman aged 40 to 50 in good health. The CDR3 region reads CASRLPSTDTQYF. The nucleotide sequence reads TGTGCCAGCAGACTACCCAGCACAGATACGCAGTATTTT.